This TCR beta chain appears in the sequencing data of a study of T cells after somatic rescue of genetic block. The repertoire was sequenced with immunoSEQ multiplex PCR; TCRdb's copy has only in-frame clones and lacks some. The sample has around 12,000 clones; around 72% are singletons. Trimming took 7 bases from V and 3 from J, leaving 12 bases between them. The CDR3 is 14 amino acids. Germline CDR1 is MNHNS and CDR2 is SASEGT. Material: peripheral blood mononuclear cells (PBMCs). The sequence was obtained from a boy aged 5-17 years. The chain uses TRBV6-1 and TRBJ1-4, with D unclear. CDR3 nucleotide sequence: TGTGCCAGCAAATGGGGAAGTCCTAATGAAAAACTGTTTTTT. This translates into CASKWGSPNEKLFF.